This T cell receptor (beta chain) is drawn from a study of early T cells in non-severe SARS-CoV-2 infection. Whole-study context: Sequenced material consisted of bulk RNA (from unsorted whole blood), and chains were unpaired. Study-wide findings and caveats: VDJdb matches were skewed toward anti-spike CD8 T cell responses.

The CDR3 covers 18 residues. About this clonotype itself: Its antigen is unknown.

One entry per CDR3 protein, called by TCRdb with MiXCR from the 5' RACE reads. Of 90,000 or so distinct CDR3 sequences listed, 15% are singletons. The chain carries TRBV21-1 and TRBJ2-5. TRBV21-1 is a listed pseudogene. This sequence was found in an adult who was a healthcare worker with PCR-confirmed SARS-CoV-2 infection or an uninfected control (not recorded which). Sample: whole blood. The CDR3 sequence: CASSNGELGGSWKETQYF. The DNA for the CDR3 is TGTGCCAGCAGCAATGGAGAGTTGGGTGGGTCCTGGAAAGAGACCCAGTACTTC.